Listed below are T cell receptor beta chains from one sample, sequenced in a study of CD8+ T cells in alopecia areata. Assay: immunoSEQ multiplex PCR; the TCRdb copy retains only in-frame clones and omits some. The repertoire includes about 180,000 clones, less than 80% of them detected once, and approximately 10% sits in the top ten. Sample: CD8+ T cells sorted from blood, taken at week 0. These TCRs come from a human donor with alopecia areata. The CDR3 runs from the conserved cysteine through the conserved F or W. D genes are given only for firm matches.

NA,TRBV10-3,CAISGRDTQETQYF
TRBD1,TRBV6-1,CASSTGTDNQPQHF
TRBD1,TRBV23-1,CASSQVTGQEIYEQYF
NA,TRBV13,CASSPTRKTGDEKLFF
NA,TRBV19,CASSMARLNTEAFF
NA,TRBV13,CASSTRTGNYGYTF
NA,TRBV23-1,CASSRSLF
TRBD2,TRBV11-2,CASSLISGGAGYNEQFF
TRBD1,TRBV7-2,CASSRQGHTNYGYTF
NA,TRBV2,CATQTPPFF
NA,TRBV30,CAWIRDNVYNEQFF
NA,TRBV14,CASSQAWAEQFF
NA,TRBV25-1,CASSELGGANVLTF
NA,TRBV5-6,CASSWGYSGANVLTF
TRBD1,TRBV5-4,CASSSGQPYEQYF
TRBD1,TRBV30,CAWSPETTGVNNDEQFF
TRBD1,TRBV15,CATSREDRDYQPQHF
NA,TRBV6-6,CASSEPGQSGYEQYF
TRBD1,TRBV9,CASSVALGQGNTGELFF
NA,TRBV5-1,CASSSSGQKLFF
TRBD1,TRBV9,CASSGLSTGAHYGYTF
NA,TRBV28,CASSLSQGLGTEAFF
NA,TRBV7-2,CASSLPPGTEAFF
TRBD2,TRBV9,CASSVSGGLTYEQYF
TRBD1,TRBV18,CASSPTEQGALGSPLHF
NA,TRBV27,CASSLLSGEGGELFF
TRBD1,TRBV29-1,CSVEDREGSYGYTF
NA,TRBV7-9,CASSAPGRAREQYF
NA,TRBV4-1,CASSQEVAQSYGYTF
NA,TRBV7-2,CASSPPYTEAFF
NA,TRBV5-1,CASRGGDRTYQETQYF
NA,TRBV2,CASNAGGYTF
NA,TRBV7-2,CASRVARSHYEQYF
NA,TRBV27,CASSVGADTQYF
NA,TRBV7-2,CASSFKGIRTDWADTQYF
NA,TRBV19,CASSTGLFYNEQFF
NA,TRBV5-1,CASSLKTGNTGELFF
NA,TRBV7-9,CASYGGNTGELFF
NA,TRBV11-3,CASSPKGPYNEQFF
NA,TRBV7-2,CASNPLGAPNYGYTF
NA,TRBV7-4,CASSPSLMGGTEAFF
TRBD2,TRBV7-6,CASSSTGTSGGYEQFF
NA,TRBV27,CASSSDDLYEQYF
TRBD2,TRBV6-5,CASSYGGGIQETQYF
NA,TRBV27,CASSAQKYNQPQHF
NA,TRBV9,CASSVALNTEAFF
TRBD2,TRBV7-6,CASSLADGGAYEQYF
NA,TRBV7-9,CASSRGTDTQYF
NA,TRBV4-1,CASRQTFRGTYGYTF
NA,TRBV15,CATSREGYEQYF
TRBD1,TRBV4-1,CASGTGGNQPQHF
NA,TRBV25-1,CASSLPLGELFF
TRBD1,TRBV13,CASSYSRDRGSPLHF